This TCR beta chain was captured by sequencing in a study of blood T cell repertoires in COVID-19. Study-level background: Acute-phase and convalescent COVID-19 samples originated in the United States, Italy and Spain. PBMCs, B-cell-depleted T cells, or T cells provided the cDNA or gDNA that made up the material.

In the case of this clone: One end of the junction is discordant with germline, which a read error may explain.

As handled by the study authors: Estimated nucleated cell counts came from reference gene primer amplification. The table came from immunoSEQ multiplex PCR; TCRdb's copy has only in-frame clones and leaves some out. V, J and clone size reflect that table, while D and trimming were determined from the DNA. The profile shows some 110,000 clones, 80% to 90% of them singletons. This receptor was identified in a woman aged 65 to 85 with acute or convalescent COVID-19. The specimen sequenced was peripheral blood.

The CDR3 reads CASTSTPRF. The DNA of the CDR3 is TGTGCCAGCACCTCAACCCCTAGGTTC. The chain couples TRBV27 to TRBJ2-7; D unclear. Germline CDR1 is MNHEY and CDR2 is SMNVEV (reference sequence). CDR3 length: 9 residues.